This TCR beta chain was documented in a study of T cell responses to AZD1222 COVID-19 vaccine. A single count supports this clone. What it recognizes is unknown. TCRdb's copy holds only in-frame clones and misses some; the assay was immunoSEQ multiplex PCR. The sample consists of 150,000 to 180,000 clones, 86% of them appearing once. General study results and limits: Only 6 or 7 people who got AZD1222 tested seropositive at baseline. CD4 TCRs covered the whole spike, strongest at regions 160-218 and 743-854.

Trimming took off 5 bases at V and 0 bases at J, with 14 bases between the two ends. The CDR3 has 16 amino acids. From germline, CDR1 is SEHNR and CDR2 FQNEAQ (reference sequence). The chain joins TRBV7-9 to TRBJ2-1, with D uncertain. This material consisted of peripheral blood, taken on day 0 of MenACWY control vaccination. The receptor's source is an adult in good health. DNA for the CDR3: TGTGCCAGCAGCCCGGAACAACTGAGCTCCTACAATGAGCAGTTCTTC. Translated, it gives CASSPEQLSSYNEQFF.